This T cell receptor beta chain was identified in a study of shared clonotypes between healthy human individuals (dated by TCRdb to the early 2020s). Regarding the study in general: The cohort comprised a couple of women and three men aged 18 to 49 years. Each donor's leukapheresis produced roughly between roughly 0.85 and 9.5 billion PBMCs. Per donor, three plates each were used for CD4 naive and CD4 memory, two for CD8 naive, and one for CD8 memory. The study deeply sequenced blood TCR repertoires of about 5 healthy adults to estimate repertoire size and the extent of clonotype sharing between individuals. Libraries were prepared and TCR repertoires were sequenced by different laboratories using diverse techniques, in order to increase sequencing depth and limit assay-specific biases. Findings and caveats that apply to the study as a whole: Even with the large sequencing depth, rarefaction of the sorted-subset datasets indicated that sequencing was incomplete. Naive subsets generally had larger estimated clonotype richness than memory subsets did. Sampling was limited to blood, and TCR repertoires in tissue likely differ from TCR repertoires in blood. The genetic and exposure-history diversity represented was limited by the small number of donors. Compared with non-shared clonotypes, the clonotypes found in all four sorted-subset donors had higher generation probabilities. Across a few donors, roughly 5.1% of naive CD4, 3.5% of naive CD8, under 2.5% of memory CD4, and approximately 0.4% of memory CD8 clonotypes were shared. Pairwise subsampling led to the expectation that sequencing depth would affect the degree of clonotype sharing among donors.

A note on this clone: Its antigen target is currently unknown. No clone much larger than this one lies a single base away; base qualities are absent.

TCR CDR3 regions were amplified from genomic DNA by multiplex PCR using the deep immunoSEQ assay. Genomic DNA extracted from each cell subset was distributed evenly over all wells of several immunoSEQ 96-well plates, and each plate served as one replicate. Each replicate PCR for sorted subsets received 150 to 250 ng genomic DNA, equal to tens of thousands of T cell genomes. Purified libraries were measured with a Qubit 3.0 fluorometer, size-checked on a Bioanalyzer 2100, and measured again with the KAPA Library Quantification kit. A separate single-read 150-cycle Illumina NextSeq 550 flow cell was used to sequence each immunoSEQ 96-well plate. For the original study's pipeline: Because only junctional sequences without quality scores were contained in the immunoSEQ output, filtering matching that applied to full-length reads could not be performed. To assign V/J genes and CDR3, sequences were annotated against IMGT germline references using PyIR, a Python wrapper for IgBLAST v1.9. Reads were filtered out if the reads had weak V/J assignments (E-value above 1e-6), no CDR3, stop codons, out-of-frame junctions, or ambiguous translated residues. A V3J clonotype was defined by an identical inferred V gene, J gene, and CDR3 amino acid sequence. Percentage overlap between repertoires was computed as shared unique clonotypes divided by the size of the smaller repertoire. RTK rarefaction, the Chao1 estimator, and Recon v2.1 estimates of unobserved clonotypes were used to assess repertoire richness. OLGA was used to compute generation probabilities for all TCRbeta clonotypes that the gDNA method yielded from several donors. Held by TCRdb, this immuneACCESS table contains in-frame sequences only and omits some clones. Under half of the omission traces to an unresolved V gene where checked; the cause of the rest is unknown. For V, J and clone size, that table is used; D and trimming come from the DNA. Within this sample are around 2.5 million clones, with roughly 93% of them counted one time only. The top ten hold 0.36% of the sample.

Spanning cysteine to phenylalanine, the CDR3 consists of 15 amino acids. Only CDR3 DNA remains: 45 bases, in frame from the first base. Sequences LNHDA (CDR1) and SQIVND (CDR2) are obtained from the germline V gene (reference sequence). The junction carries 19 bases between V and J, which are trimmed by 10 bases and 4 bases respectively. Donors were healthy HIV-negative adults with no recently reported acute infections or vaccinations. Every donor was a Caucasian adult residing in Nashville, Tennessee, USA. CD4+ T cells were enriched by magnetic negative selection; naive cells were then positively selected on CD45RA, and the negative fraction formed the memory subset. Blood was collected by leukapheresis, and PBMCs were isolated by Ficoll-Histopaque density gradient centrifugation and then cryopreserved in liquid nitrogen vapor phase. Purity and quantity of every magnetically sorted T cell population were checked by analytical flow cytometry. From each sorted fraction, genomic DNA was isolated and quantified by UV absorbance on a Nanodrop 2000c.

Recombination connected TRBV19 to TRBJ2-2, with the D gene not clear enough to name. The TCR comes from a man between 18 and 35 years old in good health. Some clones in this sample may be carry-over from other donors' samples. The specimen sequenced was naive CD4+ T cells from PBMCs. According to the study, the label for this sample's cell subset or site signals: CD45RA+ positively selected. The sequenced DNA is TGTGCCACCTCAGGTGACCTAAGGTTCACCGGGGAGCTGTTTTTT. Its translation reads: CATSGDLRFTGELFF.